A single sample gave rise to the 24 T cell receptor beta chains below, sequenced in a study of T-cell reconstitution after alpha-beta-depleted transplantation in children. The TCRbeta library was prepared with unique molecular identifiers. TCRdb reprocessed the PCR reads via MiXCR and lists one record per CDR3 protein. The table lists about 980,000 distinct CDR3 sequences, 25% to 35% of them singletons. Here the sequenced sample was PBMCs, mostly from graft donor cells, taken 360 days after TCRalphabeta/CD19-depleted stem cell transplant. The receptors were sampled from a boy less than two years old who had a stem cell transplant for SCID, so the T cells may come from the graft donor.

This clonotype was observed a handful of times. The rearrangement links TRBV29-1 to TRBJ1-1, with no clear D. The CDR3 covers 10 residues. Trimming left V 7 bases short and J 10 bases short, with 13 bases between. CDR1 SQVTM and CDR2 ANQGSEA come from the germline V gene. CDR3 region: CSETRTRAFF. The CDR3 DNA follows: TGCAGCGAGACCCGGACGAGAGCTTTCTTT.

J is TRBJ2-3 and V is TRBV18; 9 positions match TRBD1. The ends lost 6 bases at V and 4 bases at J; junction bases unmatched: 5. The CDR3 runs 14 residues. Germline-derived CDR1 and CDR2 are KGHSH and LQKENI. The DNA of the CDR3 is TGTGCCAGCTCCCTACAGGGGGCCGCAGATACGCAGTATTTT. Encoded protein: CASSLQGAADTQYF.

This clonotype was recorded once. J is TRBJ2-7 and V is TRBV11-2; possible D gene TRBD2, 6 bases. The germline V and J ends were trimmed by 0 bases and 2 bases, with 17 bases remaining between them. Germline V CDR1 and CDR2: SGHAT, FQNNGV. The CDR3 is 17 residues long. The CDR3 is CASSLESFRGGTYEQYF. CDR3 in DNA: TGTGCCAGCAGCTTAGAGTCATTCCGGGGCGGGACCTACGAGCAGTACTTC. Supplemented by reference TRBV11-2 and TRBJ2-7, the full variable domain reads EAGVAQSPRYKIIEKRQSVAFWCNPISGHATLYWYQQILGQGPKLLIQFQNNGVVDDSQLPKDRFSAERLKGVDSTLKIQPAKLEDSAVYLCASSLESFRGGTYEQYFGPGTRLTVT.

This clonotype was seen more than once but under ten times. This chain uses TRBV6-2 or TRBV6-3 with TRBJ2-1; weak D call: TRBD1 (6 bases). The V gene lost 1 base and the J gene lost 12 bases, with 16 bases spanning the gap. The length of the CDR3 is 14 residues. Per germline, CDR1 MNHEY and CDR2 SVGEGT. In DNA form, the CDR3 reads TGTGCCAGCAGTTACTGGGTCCCCGGGACACGGCAGTTCTTC. Its translation: CASSYWVPGTRQFF.

The rearrangement joins TRBV4-2 to TRBJ2-2, with 7 positions matching TRBD1. Trimming removed 1 base from V and 6 bases from J; junction bases left unmatched: 17. The CDR3 is made up of 19 amino acids. From germline, CDR1 is LGHNA and CDR2 YNFKEQ. The CDR3 sequence: CASSQANPRQGRRAGELFF. The CDR3 DNA reads as TGTGCCAGCAGCCAAGCTAACCCGAGACAGGGCAGGCGTGCCGGGGAGCTGTTTTTT.

V gene TRBV6-1 combines with J gene TRBJ2-5, with D possibly being TRBD1 (5 bases). Trimming pared 6 bases from V and 2 bases from J, leaving 10 bases between. The CDR3 loop spans 13 amino acids. Looked up from germline, CDR1 is MNHNS and CDR2 is SASEGT. The CDR3 DNA reads as TGTGCCAGCAGAACCAGACAGCAAGAGACCCAGTACTTC. Its protein product is CASRTRQQETQYF.

V gene TRBV3-1 combines with J gene TRBJ2-7; 9 bases map to TRBD2. V was pared by 3 bases and J by 1 base, with 1 base of the junction left unmatched. The germline gives CDR1 LGHDT, CDR2 YNNKEL (reference sequence). CDR3 size: 14 residues. The CDR3 DNA follows: TGTGCCAGCAGCCAGAGCGGGGGGTCCTACGAGCAGTACTTC. It yields the protein CASSQSGGSYEQYF.

This clonotype was detected only a few times. The chain links TRBV9 to TRBJ2-7; D unclear. The V gene lost 0 bases and the J gene lost 6 bases, with 10 bases spanning the gap. The V gene's germline CDR1 is SGDLS and CDR2 YYNGEE. CDR3 length: 13 amino acids. The chain's CDR3 is CASSVVGTGEQYF. The DNA of the CDR3 is TGTGCCAGCAGCGTAGTTGGTACGGGCGAGCAGTACTTC.

The chain has TRBV20-1 and TRBJ1-1, with a tentative D call TRBD1 (5 bases). CDR1 DFQATT and CDR2 SNEGSKA come from the germline V gene (reference sequence). The ends were cut back, 3 bases at V and 9 bases at J, with 11 bases in the middle. The CDR3 is 11 residues long. DNA for the CDR3: TGCAGTGCTAGCCGGGACGGTAAAGCTTTCTTT. It codes for CSASRDGKAFF.

The chain links TRBV15 to TRBJ1-1, with a tentative D call TRBD1 (5 bases). The CDR3 is 17 residues long. CDR1 is LNHNV, CDR2 YYDKDF, per germline (reference sequence). V was clipped by 0 bases and J by 1 base, with 15 bases between them. CDR3 region: CATSRDPTRQWNTEAFF. CDR3 bases: TGTGCCACCAGCAGAGATCCTACAAGACAGTGGAACACTGAAGCTTTCTTT.

This chain links TRBV5-6 with TRBJ1-5; D not certain. CDR3 length: 13 residues. CDR1 SGHDT and CDR2 YYEEEE come from the germline V gene. Deletions cut 2 bases from V and 7 bases from J, with 10 bases between. The CDR3 is CASSFSAEQPQHF. CDR3 coding DNA: TGTGCCAGCAGCTTCAGCGCCGAACAGCCCCAGCATTTT.

The chain has TRBV11-2 and TRBJ2-5, with D perhaps matching TRBD1 (6 bases). CDR1 is SGHAT and CDR2 is FQNNGV in the germline V gene. The CDR3 has 16 residues. V was trimmed by 1 base and J by 5 bases, leaving 17 bases between them. The CDR3 loop reads CASSLGWVGATETQYF. In DNA form, the CDR3 reads TGTGCCAGCAGCTTAGGATGGGTGGGGGCGACGGAGACCCAGTACTTC.

The rearrangement uses TRBV12-3 or TRBV12-4 and TRBJ2-1, with 8 bases identical to TRBD2. The CDR3 is made up of 15 amino acids. The trim removed 2 bases at V and 3 bases at J, leaving 3 bases unmatched. CDR3 in amino acids: CASSLSGGYYNEQFF. The CDR3 DNA sequence: TGTGCCAGCAGTTTAAGCGGGGGCTACTACAATGAGCAGTTCTTC.

This clonotype was seen only a few times. This chain connects TRBV5-1 to TRBJ2-7; 9 nucleotides agree with TRBD1. Germline V gene lookup returns CDR1 SGHRS and CDR2 YFSETQ. The CDR3 contains 16 residues. After removal of 0 bases from V and 0 bases from J, the junction contained 4 bases not matched to a gene. CDR3 nucleotides: TGCGCCAGCAGCTTGGAGGGGACAGGGCCCTCCTACGAGCAGTACTTC. Translation gives CASSLEGTGPSYEQYF.

Only a few counts were recorded for this clonotype. The V and J genes are TRBV9 and TRBJ2-1, with 13 bases aligning to TRBD2. Trimming took 4 bases from V and 9 from J; bases not matched to a gene: 7. CDR3 length equals 15 residues. Per germline, CDR1 SGDLS and CDR2 YYNGEE. The CDR3 nucleotides are TGTGCCAGCAGCCCACTAGCGGGGGGGCCAAGTGAGCAGTTCTTC. It codes for CASSPLAGGPSEQFF.

The chain combines TRBV12-3 or TRBV12-4 with TRBJ2-2; the D is unclear. This CDR3 spans 12 amino acids. Trimming removed 11 bases at V and 2 bases at J, with 9 bases between. CDR3: CALRPNTGELFF. In DNA form, the CDR3 reads TGTGCCTTGCGTCCTAACACCGGGGAGCTGTTTTTT.

This clonotype appeared many times. The rearrangement joins TRBV6-2 or TRBV6-3 to TRBJ2-1, with 8 bases matching TRBD1. From germline, CDR1 is MNHEY and CDR2 SVGEGT. The V gene end was trimmed by 6 bases and the J gene end by 3 bases; junction bases not matched to a gene: 10. CDR3 length: 16 residues. The CDR3 DNA is TGTGCCAGCAGCCCTCGACAGGGGAAGGGCTACAATGAGCAGTTCTTC. This codes for CASSPRQGKGYNEQFF.

The J gene is TRBJ2-7, the V gene TRBV2, with a weak D call TRBD2 (6 bases). Germline V gene lookup returns CDR1 SNHLY and CDR2 FYNNEI. V lost 3 bases to trimming and J lost 2 bases, with 20 bases between them. The CDR3 contains 17 residues. CDR3 DNA: TGTGCCAGCAGTGAGTCGAGGTTGGGTAGCGGAACCTACGAGCAGTACTTC. It codes for CASSESRLGSGTYEQYF.

This clonotype was seen a few times. V and J are TRBV10-2 and TRBJ2-5, with D perhaps matching TRBD1 (6 bases). The CDR3 length is 13 residues. The germline gives CDR1 WSHSY, CDR2 SAAADI. The ends were cut back, 6 bases at V and 1 base at J, with 9 bases in the middle. The CDR3 DNA reads TGCGCCAGCAGACAGGGTTCCCAAGAGACCCAGTACTTC. It specifies CASRQGSQETQYF.

There are a few counts of this clonotype. Written as DNA, the CDR3 is TGCGCCAGCAGTGAGTCGAACGGGGGGAGACTCACAGATACGCAGTATTTT. It yields the protein CASSESNGGRLTDTQYF. The V call is TRBV10-1, the J call TRBJ2-3, with 7 nucleotides matching TRBD2. Losses at the gene ends were 0 bases for V and 2 bases for J; bases not matched to a gene: 8. There are 17 residues in the CDR3. Germline loops: CDR1 WNHNN, CDR2 SYGVQD (reference sequence).

The chain employs TRBV14 and TRBJ2-7, with D possibly being TRBD1 (5 bases). Germline V gene lookup returns CDR1 SGHDN and CDR2 FVKESK. The length of the CDR3 is 15 residues. V dropped 4 bases and J dropped 12 bases, with 25 bases sitting between them. This CDR3 is CASSPLAGRGSSRYF. In DNA form, the CDR3 reads TGTGCCAGCAGCCCCTTAGCCGGAAGGGGTAGTTCTCGGTACTTC.

The rearrangement uses TRBV7-9 and TRBJ2-5, with D unresolved. Per the germline V gene, CDR1 is SEHNR and CDR2 is FQNEAQ (reference sequence). This CDR3 is built from 12 residues. The V end lost 5 bases, the J end lost 9 bases, and 13 bases lay between the germline ends. CDR3 in amino acids: CASSPSERAQYF. CDR3 sequence (DNA): TGTGCCAGCAGCCCCTCCGAACGGGCCCAGTACTTC.

The chain links TRBV7-3 to TRBJ2-3; a weak D match, TRBD2 (5 bases). Trimming stripped 1 base from V and 2 bases from J, with 13 bases between. The CDR3 consists of 16 residues. CDR1 and CDR2 (germline): SGHTA, FQGTGA. The CDR3 region is CASSLIGKIPTDTQYF. The CDR3 DNA reads as TGTGCCAGCAGCTTAATCGGGAAGATCCCCACAGATACGCAGTATTTT.

This clonotype occurred a few times. The chain joins TRBV29-1 to TRBJ2-7, with TRBD2 identical over 7 bases. V lost 4 bases and J lost 0; bases outside the gene matches: 3. This CDR3 is built from 13 residues. Germline CDR1 reads SQVTM; CDR2 reads ANQGSEA. The CDR3 bases are TGCAGCGTTGGCAGCGGGGTCTCCTACGAGCAGTACTTC. It encodes CSVGSGVSYEQYF.